This T cell receptor (beta chain) was identified in a study of T cell responses to AZD1222 COVID-19 vaccine. The ends lost 3 bases at V and 1 base at J; junction bases unmatched: 8. The germline V gene has CDR1 DFQATT and CDR2 SNEGSKA (reference sequence). The CDR3 runs 17 residues. Measured with immunoSEQ multiplex PCR; TCRdb has only the in-frame clones, and not every one. The sample consists of 150,000 to 200,000 clones, 85% to 90% of them appearing once. The clonotype was recovered from an adult in good health. The V and J genes are TRBV20-1 and TRBJ2-1, with 11 positions matching TRBD2. Here the sequenced sample was peripheral blood, taken on day 0 of AZD1222 vaccination. CDR3 sequence (DNA): TGCAGTGCTAGTGTCCTAGCGGGGGGCCGATCCTACAATGAGCAGTTCTTC. Protein: CSASVLAGGRSYNEQFF.